The 28 T cell receptor beta chains below come from one sample, sequenced in a study of blood T cells in healthy people across ages. With a J-beta primer mix and a sample-barcoded 5' primer, a second PCR ran about 7 to 12 cycles. TCRdb processed the 5' RACE reads anew with MiXCR; each CDR3 protein has one entry. The table shows 1.4 million to 1.5 million distinct CDR3 sequences, with around 42% occurring only once. The sample was blood. Every receptor here comes from a young woman in good health.

The rearrangement links TRBV5-1 to TRBJ1-1; D is uncertain. Trimming left V 4 bases short and J 1 base short, with 11 bases between. The CDR3 extends over 14 amino acids. Germline V gene lookup returns CDR1 SGHRS and CDR2 YFSETQ. CDR3 DNA: TGCGCCAGCAGCGCGGACGGCGAGAACACTGAAGCTTTCTTT. Translating gives CASSADGENTEAFF.

V is TRBV6-1 and J is TRBJ2-4, with D possibly matching TRBD2 (6 bases). V was shortened by 0 bases and J by 0 bases, with 18 bases between the two germline ends. The CDR3 has 19 residues. The germline V gene has CDR1 MNHNS and CDR2 SASEGT. Here the CDR3 reads CASSEAVAAAAKAKNIQYF. CDR3 in DNA: TGTGCCAGCAGTGAAGCGGTAGCGGCCGCAGCGAAAGCCAAAAACATTCAGTACTTC.

This sequence joins TRBV27 and TRBJ2-7; 7 bases fit TRBD2. There are 16 residues in the CDR3. V shed 5 bases and J 2 bases; nucleotides not matched to a gene: 12. The germline CDR1 and CDR2 sequences are MNHEY and SMNVEV (reference sequence). The CDR3 DNA follows: TGTGCCAGCAGTATACTCTTCGGGGGGTCCACCTACGAGCAGTACTTC. It encodes CASSILFGGSTYEQYF.

This clonotype has a handful of counts. The chain joins TRBV21-1 to TRBJ2-1; the D call TRBD2 from the table was never checked on the DNA. TRBV21-1 has pseudogene status. The CDR3 totals 19 residues. The CDR3 spells CASSATGTSGPSSYNEQFF. Written as DNA, the CDR3 is TGTGCCAGCAGCGCAACCGGGACTAGCGGCCCGAGCTCCTACAATGAGCAGTTCTTC.

This clonotype was counted only a few times. V is TRBV20-1 and J is TRBJ2-1; TRBD2 matches at 9 bases. The DNA end is a closer match to TRBJ2-7, so the J assignment may be wrong. CDR3 length: 16 residues. Germline loops: CDR1 DFQATT, CDR2 SNEGSKA (reference sequence). Written as DNA, the CDR3 is TGCAGTGCTAGCGCTTTGACTAGCGGCCAATACAATGAGCAGTACTTC. This codes for CSASALTSGQYNEQYF.

J is TRBJ2-5 and V is TRBV9; 7 positions match TRBD2. The germline V gene has CDR1 SGDLS and CDR2 YYNGEE. After removal of 4 bases from V and 2 bases from J, the junction contained 17 bases not matched to a gene. This CDR3 spans 18 amino acids. The CDR3 nucleotides read TGTGCCAGCAGCTCCGGGGGGAGAAACAGGCCCGTACAAGAGACCCAGTACTTC. It translates to CASSSGGRNRPVQETQYF.

This clonotype has at least ten counts. This chain uses TRBV7-6 with TRBJ2-7, with D uncertain. There are 15 residues in the CDR3. The germline V and J ends were trimmed by 1 base and 2 bases, with 12 bases remaining between them. Germline values: CDR1 SGHVS, CDR2 FNYEAQ. CDR3 in DNA: TGTGCCAGCAGCTTAGATGTGGGTCCTCCCTACGAGCAGTACTTC. Its protein product is CASSLDVGPPYEQYF.

This rearrangement joins TRBV12-3 or TRBV12-4 to TRBJ1-4; the match to TRBD1 covers 7 bases. The CDR3 spans 14 residues. V was clipped by 1 base and J by 8 bases; unmatched bases: 4. CDR3 sequence reads: CASSLGGGSEKLFF. The DNA of the CDR3 is TGTGCCAGCAGTTTAGGAGGGGGCAGCGAAAAACTGTTTTTT.

The chain joins TRBV28 to TRBJ1-5; D uncertain. CDR1 and CDR2 from the germline V gene are MDHEN and SYDVKM. Trimming pared 5 bases from V and 7 bases from J, leaving 9 bases between. The CDR3 sequence is 12 residues long. This chain's CDR3 is CASSPPVQPQHF. The CDR3, as DNA: TGTGCCAGCAGTCCGCCGGTACAGCCCCAGCATTTT.

This rearrangement joins TRBV6-2 or TRBV6-3 to TRBJ2-4; perhaps TRBD2 as D (6 bases). CDR1 and CDR2 from the germline V gene are MNHEY and SVGEGT. This CDR3 contains 15 residues. V shed 2 bases and J shed 13 bases, with 21 bases lying between them. Written as DNA, the CDR3 is TGTGCCAGCAGTTACAGAGGAGGGACCTACAATGAGCAGTACTTC. Its translation: CASSYRGGTYNEQYF.

This sequence joins TRBV6-1 and TRBJ2-3; 8 nucleotides align to TRBD2. Looked up from germline, CDR1 is MNHNS and CDR2 is SASEGT. The CDR3 contains 15 residues. Trimming took 7 bases from V and 4 from J; bases not matched to a gene: 10. CDR3 region: CASNRAGGKSDTQYF. The CDR3 bases are TGTGCCAGCAATAGGGCGGGGGGAAAATCAGATACGCAGTATTTT.

The V gene is TRBV7-8, the J gene TRBJ2-3; 12 positions agree with TRBD2. CDR3 length equals 16 residues. The ends lost 5 bases at V and 5 bases at J; junction bases unmatched: 8. CDR1 is SGHVS and CDR2 is FQNEAQ in the germline V gene. The CDR3 DNA reads as TGTGCCAGCAGCATACTAGCGGGGGGCATAAGAGATACGCAGTATTTT. Translated, it gives CASSILAGGIRDTQYF.

The chain recombines TRBV28 with TRBJ1-2; possible D gene TRBD1, 6 bases. Trimming removed 3 bases at V and 7 bases at J, with 12 bases between. The CDR3 extends over 13 amino acids. Looked up from germline, CDR1 is MDHEN and CDR2 is SYDVKM. The CDR3 DNA reads as TGTGCCAGCAGTTTTGCCAGGGGAGGTGGCTACACCTTC. It yields the protein CASSFARGGGYTF.

The chain is built from TRBV28 and TRBJ1-5, with D perhaps matching TRBD1 (5 bases). V shed 3 bases and J shed 3 bases, with 12 bases lying between them. CDR1 is MDHEN and CDR2 is SYDVKM in the germline V gene. The CDR3 has 15 residues. The CDR3 DNA reads as TGTGCCAGCAGTTTTTGGGGCAGATACAATCAGCCCCAGCATTTT. Translation: CASSFWGRYNQPQHF.

This clonotype occurred a few times. The rearrangement joins TRBV2 to TRBJ2-1; D remains unclear. Germline V gene sequence: CDR1 SNHLY, CDR2 FYNNEI. V was shortened by 6 bases and J by 6 bases, with 18 bases between the two germline ends. CDR3 length: 15 residues. CDR3 loop: CASRATVLNPNEQFF. The CDR3 nucleotides are TGTGCCAGCAGGGCTACCGTCCTAAACCCCAATGAGCAGTTCTTC.

The chain uses TRBV5-6 and TRBJ1-5; perhaps TRBD1 as D (5 bases). Looked up from germline, CDR1 is SGHDT and CDR2 is YYEEEE. The length of the CDR3 is 18 residues. V was trimmed by 6 bases and J by 0 bases, leaving 22 bases between them. DNA for the CDR3: TGTGCCAGCACCCCCTTGGCCCTTGACAGATATAGCAATCAGCCCCAGCATTTT. Protein product: CASTPLALDRYSNQPQHF.

The gene calls are TRBV3-1 and TRBJ1-6; D is possibly TRBD1 (6 bases). The CDR3 extends over 13 amino acids. CDR1 LGHDT and CDR2 YNNKEL come from the germline V gene (reference sequence). Deletions cut 3 bases from V and 7 bases from J, with 7 bases between. CDR3 bases: TGTGCCAGCAGCCATGGACAGAATTCACCCCTCCACTTT. The encoded protein is CASSHGQNSPLHF.

This chain uses TRBV20-1 with TRBJ2-7; no firm D call. Germline assignment: CDR1 DFQATT and CDR2 SNEGSKA (reference sequence). The CDR3 has 11 amino acids. The germline V and J ends were trimmed by 6 bases and 6 bases, with 12 bases remaining between them. The CDR3 region is CSAKVLSEQYF. In DNA form, the CDR3 reads TGCAGTGCCAAGGTACTTTCCGAGCAGTACTTC.

The V call is TRBV6-1, the J call TRBJ2-3; 12 nucleotides match TRBD2. This CDR3 region has 17 residues. Germline CDR1 is MNHNS and CDR2 is SASEGT. Trimming removed 6 bases from V and 2 bases from J; junction bases left unmatched: 9. The CDR3 DNA sequence: TGTGCCAGCAGGCCCCAACTAGCGGGAGGAGCCACAGATACGCAGTATTTT. It encodes CASRPQLAGGATDTQYF.

This clonotype has more than one count but fewer than ten. The chain couples TRBV7-9 to TRBJ2-1; D is uncertain. V was shortened by 5 bases and J by 5 bases, with 13 bases between the two germline ends. Looked up from germline, CDR1 is SEHNR and CDR2 is FQNEAQ (reference sequence). The CDR3 runs to 14 residues. The CDR3 DNA reads TGTGCCAGCAGCCTAATCCCCAACAACAATGAGCAGTTCTTC. This translates into CASSLIPNNNEQFF.

The rearrangement uses TRBV6-5 and TRBJ2-5, with TRBD2 as a possible D gene (5 bases). Trimming removed 0 bases at V and 3 bases at J, with 11 bases between. The CDR3 covers 15 residues. Germline CDR1 MNHEY, CDR2 SVGAGI. The CDR3 loop reads CASSYSRTWEETQYF. DNA of the CDR3: TGTGCCAGCAGTTACTCGAGGACTTGGGAAGAGACCCAGTACTTC.

Of note for this clonotype: A junction end diverges from the germline sequence, so it may reflect a read error. V usage is TRBV28 and J usage is TRBJ1-5; D call uncertain. CDR3 size: 11 residues. The germline CDR1 and CDR2 sequences are MDHEN and SYDVKM. The CDR3 region is CASSLNQPRHF. In DNA form, the CDR3 reads TGTGCCAGCAGTCTCAATCAGCCCCGGCATTTT.

There are a few counts of this clonotype. The chain employs TRBV12-3 or TRBV12-4 and TRBJ1-2, with D possibly matching TRBD1 (5 bases). Trimming cost V 5 bases and J 8 bases, with 18 bases left between them. The CDR3 consists of 14 residues. CDR3 sequence reads: CASSLAAGTEGYTF. Here the CDR3 DNA reads TGTGCCAGCAGTCTCGCGGCCGGGACTGAGGGCTACACCTTC.

A few counts support this clonotype. The chain employs TRBV10-3 and TRBJ2-7, with a weak D call TRBD2 (6 bases). V was trimmed by 3 bases and J by 1 base, leaving 10 bases between them. Germline loops: CDR1 ENHRY, CDR2 SYGVKD. The CDR3 consists of 14 residues. The CDR3 sequence: CAISDGLASYEQYF. CDR3 DNA: TGTGCCATCAGTGACGGGCTAGCGTCCTACGAGCAGTACTTC.

This clonotype was seen a few times. V and J are TRBV15 and TRBJ1-4; 7 nucleotides agree with TRBD1. V was clipped by 3 bases and J by 5 bases; unmatched bases: 9. Germline loops: CDR1 LNHNV, CDR2 YYDKDF (reference sequence). The CDR3 covers 16 residues. CDR3 sequence reads: CATSRATGVRNEKLFF. The CDR3 DNA sequence: TGTGCCACCAGCAGGGCCACAGGGGTCCGCAATGAAAAACTGTTTTTT.

V gene TRBV11-2 combines with J gene TRBJ1-1, with D possibly being TRBD1 (5 bases). Between the trimmed V and J ends, which lost 6 bases and 0 bases, there was a span of 20 bases. Germline CDR1 is SGHAT and CDR2 is FQNNGV. The CDR3 is 17 amino acids. The CDR3 coding sequence is TGTGCCAGCAGAGGGGAGCTTCGGGGGGGAATGAACACTGAAGCTTTCTTT. This translates into CASRGELRGGMNTEAFF.

The chain uses TRBV29-1 and TRBJ2-5, with 8 bases that match TRBD2. CDR1 and CDR2 from the germline V gene are SQVTM and ANQGSEA. CDR3 length: 12 amino acids. The V segment lost 7 bases and the J segment 5 bases; nucleotides outside the gene matches: 6. CDR3 amino acids: CSAGRGWETQYF. For the CDR3, the DNA is TGCAGCGCCGGGAGGGGGTGGGAGACCCAGTACTTC.

This clonotype was picked up a small number of times. The rearrangement joins TRBV7-9 to TRBJ1-4, with TRBD1 matching 10 bases. The germline V gene encodes CDR1 SEHNR and CDR2 FQNEAQ (reference sequence). The J segment lost 6 bases and the V segment lost 2 bases, leaving 3 bases of the junction unmatched. The CDR3 sequence is 15 residues long. The CDR3: CASSLIGTGDEKLFF. The CDR3 nucleotides read TGTGCCAGCAGCTTAATCGGGACAGGGGATGAAAAACTGTTTTTT.